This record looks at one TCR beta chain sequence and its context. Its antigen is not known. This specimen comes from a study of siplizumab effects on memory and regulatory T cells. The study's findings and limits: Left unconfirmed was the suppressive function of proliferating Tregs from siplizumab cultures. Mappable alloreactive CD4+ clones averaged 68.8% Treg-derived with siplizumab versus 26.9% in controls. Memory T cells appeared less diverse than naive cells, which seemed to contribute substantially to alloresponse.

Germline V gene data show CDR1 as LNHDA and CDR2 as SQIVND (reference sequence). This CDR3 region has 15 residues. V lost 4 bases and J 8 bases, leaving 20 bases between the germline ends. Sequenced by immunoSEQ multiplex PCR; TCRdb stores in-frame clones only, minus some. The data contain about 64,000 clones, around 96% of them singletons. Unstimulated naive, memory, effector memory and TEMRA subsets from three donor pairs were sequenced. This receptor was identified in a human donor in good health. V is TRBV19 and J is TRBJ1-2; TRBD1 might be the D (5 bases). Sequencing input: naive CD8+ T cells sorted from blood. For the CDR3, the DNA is TGTGCCAGTAGTACTGACCCAGGGTTCGGGGAAGGCTACACCTTC. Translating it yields CASSTDPGFGEGYTF.